What follows are 11 T cell receptor beta chains derived from one specimen sequenced in a study of early stage breast cancer tumors. TCRdb's copy holds only in-frame clones and misses some; the assay was immunoSEQ multiplex PCR. The sample includes tens of thousands of clones, under 95% of them seen just once. The sample comprised blood. The receptors were sampled from a person aged 65-85 years with breast cancer.

The V call is TRBV25-1, the J call TRBJ1-2; a possible D gene is TRBD1 (5 bases). Germline V gene data show CDR1 as MGHDK and CDR2 as SYGVNS. Trimming took 2 bases from V and 0 from J, leaving 10 bases between them. CDR3 length: 15 amino acids. CDR3 in DNA: TGTGCCAGCAGTGAAGGGGCACTTGCTAACTATGGCTACACCTTC. It translates to CASSEGALANYGYTF.

The chain uses TRBV19 and TRBJ1-2, with 8 bases fitting TRBD1. V lost 6 bases, J lost 4 bases, and 10 bases stayed unmatched. The germline gives CDR1 LNHDA, CDR2 SQIVND (reference sequence). The length of the CDR3 is 15 residues. CDR3 nucleotide sequence: TGTGCCAGTAGACAGCCGGGACAGGCTAGCTATGGCTACACCTTC. This translates into CASRQPGQASYGYTF.

This clone appeared a single time. The rearrangement uses TRBV10-3 and TRBJ1-5; D might be TRBD1 (5 bases). The CDR3 length is 13 residues. V was clipped by 6 bases and J by 4 bases, with 10 bases between them. Germline CDR1 reads ENHRY; CDR2 reads SYGVKD. The CDR3 DNA reads as TGTGCCATCAGAGCGGGGGTGAATCAGCCCCAGCATTTT. Its translation: CAIRAGVNQPQHF.

The CDR3 bases are TGTGCCAGCAGCACTGATGGTGGTAACTATAATTCACCCCTCCACTTT. Its protein product is CASSTDGGNYNSPLHF. The chain couples TRBV5-4 to TRBJ1-6; D gene unclear. This CDR3 region has 16 residues. Germline values: CDR1 SGHNT, CDR2 YYREEE (reference sequence). Trimming took 4 bases from V and 3 from J, leaving 14 bases between them.

The genes are TRBV5-1 and TRBJ1-1; D is uncertain. Trimming removed 6 bases from V and 0 bases from J, with 9 bases in between. Germline V gene lookup returns CDR1 SGHRS and CDR2 YFSETQ. The length of the CDR3 is 13 residues. CDR3 loop: CASIPGMNTEAFF. CDR3 DNA sequence: TGCGCCAGCATTCCGGGGATGAACACTGAAGCTTTCTTT.

V gene TRBV28 combines with J gene TRBJ1-1, with 8 bases fitting TRBD1. The CDR3 length is 15 residues. V gave up 8 bases and J gave up 3 bases; unmatched junction bases: 11. The germline CDR1 and CDR2 sequences are MDHEN and SYDVKM. CDR3 sequence: CASSGGAGADTEAFF. CDR3 nucleotide sequence: TGTGCCAGCTCAGGGGGCGCGGGGGCGGACACTGAAGCTTTCTTT.

Only a few counts were recorded for this clone. This chain connects TRBV6-6 to TRBJ1-1; unclear D gene. Between the trimmed V and J ends, which lost 0 bases and 6 bases, there was a span of 8 bases. CDR3 size: 13 residues. Germline lookup yields CDR1 MNHNY and CDR2 SVGAGI (reference sequence). The CDR3 here is CASSYSVGSEAFF. CDR3 DNA: TGTGCCAGCAGTTACTCTGTCGGGTCTGAAGCTTTCTTT.

The chain has TRBV5-1 and TRBJ2-5; weak D call: TRBD2 (7 bases). Germline V gives CDR1 SGHRS, CDR2 YFSETQ. Trimming took 7 bases from V and 5 from J, leaving 21 bases between them. The CDR3 extends over 15 amino acids. In nucleotides, the CDR3 is TGCGCCAGCGGACCTACCGCGGGGGCCTATGAGACCCAGTACTTC. Its translation is CASGPTAGAYETQYF.

V usage is TRBV2 and J usage is TRBJ2-7, with D tentatively TRBD2 (6 bases). From germline, CDR1 is SNHLY and CDR2 FYNNEI. Between the trimmed V and J ends, which lost 4 bases and 0 bases, there was a span of 13 bases. CDR3 size: 15 residues. CDR3 coding DNA: TGTGCCAGCAGTGCGGGGGAAACCAGCTCCTACGAGCAGTACTTC. Protein product: CASSAGETSSYEQYF.

The chain is built from TRBV7-2 and TRBJ1-1, with a possible D match to TRBD1 (6 bases). Germline CDR1 is SGHTA and CDR2 is FQGNSA. The CDR3 extends over 13 amino acids. Trimming took 2 bases from V and 6 from J, leaving 10 bases between them. Here the CDR3 DNA reads TGTGCCAGCAGCTTACGACAGGATGCTGAAGCTTTCTTT. Its protein product is CASSLRQDAEAFF. The full variable domain, in which reference TRBV7-2 and TRBJ1-1 provide the parts outside the CDR3, is GAGVSQSPSNKVTEKGKDVELRCDPISGHTALYWYRQSLGQGLEFLIYFQGNSAPDKSGLPSDRFSAERTGGSVSTLTIQRTQQEDSAVYLCASSLRQDAEAFFGQGTRLTVV.

The V gene is TRBV10-3, the J gene TRBJ2-3, with TRBD1 matching 12 bases. Germline trimming cut 3 bases from V and 5 bases from J; bases unmatched to any gene: 9. This CDR3 is 17 amino acids long. Germline CDR1 is ENHRY and CDR2 is SYGVKD. The CDR3 region has the DNA TGTGCCATCAGTGATGACCGGGACAGGGGGCCGGTAGATACGCAGTATTTT. It yields the protein CAISDDRDRGPVDTQYF.